This entry lists 2 T cell receptor beta chains sequenced from one sample in a study of tumor and adjacent non-tumor tissue in lung cancer. A modified ARM-PCR protocol with three rounds of nested PCR amplified TCRbeta. TCRdb itself ran the multiplex PCR reads through MiXCR, one entry per CDR3 protein. The table has 75,000 to 80,000 distinct CDR3 sequences, around 80% seen once. The template was RNA from unsorted bulk tissue. More than 3 cm separated this lung sample from the edge of the tumor. The sequencing sample was made of distant non-tumor lung tissue. The source is a man aged 65 to 79 with non-small cell lung cancer.

The chain links TRBV4-1 to TRBJ2-3; tentatively, D is TRBD1 or TRBD2 (5 bases each). CDR1 is MGHRA and CDR2 is YSYEKL in the germline V gene. CDR3 length equals 17 residues. Trimming cost V 4 bases and J 15 bases, with 32 bases left between them. DNA of the CDR3: TGCGCCAGCAGCCCCTTTCAAGGTGGGGCTAGCAGAGATATGCATTATTTT. This translates into CASSPFQGGASRDMHYF.

Turning to this clonotype: No conserved phenylalanine or tryptophan ends this CDR3, so it is likely a read error. V and J are TRBV5-1 and TRBJ2-3; D unresolved. V dropped 0 bases and J dropped 1 base, with 3 bases sitting between them. CDR1 SGHRS and CDR2 YFSETQ come from the germline V gene. The CDR3 runs to 13 residues. CDR3 sequence reads: CASSLGGTDTQYY. CDR3 in DNA: TGCGCCAGCAGCTTGGGCGGCACAGATACGCAGTATTAT.